The clone carrying this TCR beta chain showed up just a few times. Its antigen remains unidentified. The CDR3 length is 13 residues. The ends were cut back, 7 bases at V and 11 bases at J, with 18 bases in the middle. Germline loops: CDR1 MNHNS, CDR2 SASEGT. The data belong to a study of T-cell reconstitution after alpha-beta-depleted transplantation in children. Study observations and caveats: Several hundred expanded graft clones reportedly were the source of alpha-beta T cells about two months after transplant. The main origin of T-cell counts and diversity one year after transplant was newly produced T cells. Some patients owed their high day-60 TCRbeta diversity to surviving recipient T cells and thymic progenitors.

Molecular barcoding with unique molecular identifiers was used for the TCRbeta library. TCRdb re-analysed the PCR reads in MiXCR, keeping a single row per CDR3 protein. The sample has about 300,000 distinct CDR3 sequences; over 7.5% are singletons. The source of this sequence is a female patient aged 2-9 years who had a stem cell transplant for Fanconi anemia, so the T cells may come from the graft donor. This chain joins TRBV6-1 and TRBJ1-5; D not resolved. The material was peripheral blood, obtained 360 days after TCRalphabeta/CD19-depleted stem cell transplant. CDR3 bases: TGTGCCAGCATGGGCACGGGTCGTAGGACCCAGCATTTT. This gives the protein CASMGTGRRTQHF.